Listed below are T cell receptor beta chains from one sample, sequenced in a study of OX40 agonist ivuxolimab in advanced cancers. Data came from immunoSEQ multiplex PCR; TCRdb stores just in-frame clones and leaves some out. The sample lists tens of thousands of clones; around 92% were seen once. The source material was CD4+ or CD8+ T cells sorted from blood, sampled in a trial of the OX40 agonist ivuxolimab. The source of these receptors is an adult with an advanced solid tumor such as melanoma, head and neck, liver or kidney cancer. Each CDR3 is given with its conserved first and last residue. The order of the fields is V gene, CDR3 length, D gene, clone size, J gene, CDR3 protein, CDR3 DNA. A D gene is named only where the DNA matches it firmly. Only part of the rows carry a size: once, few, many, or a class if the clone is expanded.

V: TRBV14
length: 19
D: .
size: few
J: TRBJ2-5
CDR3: CASSQAATGSRGSVKTQYF
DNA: TGTGCCAGCAGCCAAGCGGCAACAGGGAGTAGGGGTAGTGTGAAGACCCAGTACTTC

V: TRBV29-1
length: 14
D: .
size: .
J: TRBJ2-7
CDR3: CSVELEGRFYEQYF
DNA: TGCAGCGTTGAACTCGAAGGACGGTTCTACGAGCAGTACTTC

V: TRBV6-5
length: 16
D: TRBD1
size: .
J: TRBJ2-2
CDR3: CASSYSTGANTGELFF
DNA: TGTGCCAGCAGTTACTCGACAGGGGCGAACACCGGGGAGCTGTTTTTT

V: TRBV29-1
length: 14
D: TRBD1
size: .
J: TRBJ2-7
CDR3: CSIWGTGSSYEQYF
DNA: TGCAGCATCTGGGGGACAGGGAGCTCCTACGAGCAGTACTTC

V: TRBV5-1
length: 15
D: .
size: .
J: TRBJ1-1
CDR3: CASSPGTLPNTEAFF
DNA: TGCGCCAGCAGCCCAGGGACCCTACCGAACACTGAAGCTTTCTTT

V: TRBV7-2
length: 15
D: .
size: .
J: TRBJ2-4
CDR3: CASSPYSGFKNIQYF
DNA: TGTGCCAGCAGCCCCTACTCAGGGTTCAAAAACATTCAGTACTTC

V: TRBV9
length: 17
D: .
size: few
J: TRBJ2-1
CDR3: CASSVAWAGRTGNEQFF
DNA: TGTGCCAGCAGCGTAGCATGGGCAGGGAGGACAGGCAATGAGCAGTTCTTC

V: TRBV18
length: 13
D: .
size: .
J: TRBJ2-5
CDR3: CASSSRAQETQYF
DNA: TGTGCCAGCTCATCCCGGGCCCAAGAGACCCAGTACTTC

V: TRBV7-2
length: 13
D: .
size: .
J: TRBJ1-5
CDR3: CASSLGGLQPQHF
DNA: TGTGCCAGCAGCTTGGGGGGTCTGCAGCCCCAGCATTTT

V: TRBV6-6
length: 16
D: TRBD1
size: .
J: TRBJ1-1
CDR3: CASSPTQGQYNTEAFF
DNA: TGTGCCAGCAGCCCCACCCAGGGACAGTACAACACTGAAGCTTTCTTT

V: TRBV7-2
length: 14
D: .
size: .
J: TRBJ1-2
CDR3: CASSLGGFDYGYTF
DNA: TGTGCCAGCAGCTTAGGAGGATTCGACTATGGCTACACCTTC

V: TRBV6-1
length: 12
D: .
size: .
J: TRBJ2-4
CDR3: CASSEYQNIQYF
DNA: TGTGCCAGCAGTGAGTACCAAAACATTCAGTACTTC

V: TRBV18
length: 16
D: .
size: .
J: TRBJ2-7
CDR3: CASSPPRQGGTYEQYF
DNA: TGTGCCAGCTCACCACCGCGACAGGGAGGGACCTACGAGCAGTACTTC

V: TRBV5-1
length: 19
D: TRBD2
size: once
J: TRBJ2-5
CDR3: CASSFRLAGLHTPQETQYF
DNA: TGCGCCAGCAGCTTTAGACTAGCGGGACTCCACACGCCCCAAGAGACCCAGTACTTC

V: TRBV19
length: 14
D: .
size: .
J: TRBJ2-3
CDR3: CASREGPSTDTQYF
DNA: TGTGCCAGTAGGGAGGGGCCTAGCACAGATACGCAGTATTTT

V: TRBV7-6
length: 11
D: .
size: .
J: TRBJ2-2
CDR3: CASSLGRELFF
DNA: TGTGCCAGCAGCTTAGGCCGGGAGCTGTTTTTT

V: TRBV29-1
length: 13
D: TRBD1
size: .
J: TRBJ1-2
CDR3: CSVVTGERYGYTF
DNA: TGCAGCGTTGTGACAGGGGAGAGGTATGGCTATACCTTC

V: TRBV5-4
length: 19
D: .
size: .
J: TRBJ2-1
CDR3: CASSPTGAGSYSSYNEQFF
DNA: TGTGCCAGCAGCCCGACGGGGGCGGGATCTTACAGCTCCTACAATGAGCAGTTCTTC

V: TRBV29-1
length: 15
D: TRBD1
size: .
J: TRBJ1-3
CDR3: CSVGGRQGVANTIYF
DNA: TGCAGCGTTGGGGGGAGACAGGGGGTTGCGAACACCATATATTTT

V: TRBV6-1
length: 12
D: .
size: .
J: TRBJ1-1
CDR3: CASSVGHSEAFF
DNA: TGTGCCAGCAGTGTAGGGCATTCTGAAGCTTTCTTT

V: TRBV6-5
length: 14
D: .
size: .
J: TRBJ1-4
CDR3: CASSYGAYNEKLFF
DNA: TGTGCCAGCAGTTACGGGGCGTATAATGAAAAACTGTTTTTT

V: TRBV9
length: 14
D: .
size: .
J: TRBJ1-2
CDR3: CASTAGVTNYGYTF
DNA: TGTGCCAGCACCGCTGGGGTAACAAACTATGGCTACACCTTC

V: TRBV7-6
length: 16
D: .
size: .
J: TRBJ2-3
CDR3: CASSLAGMSSTDTQYF
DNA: TGTGCCAGCAGCTTAGCCGGAATGTCTAGCACAGATACGCAGTATTTT

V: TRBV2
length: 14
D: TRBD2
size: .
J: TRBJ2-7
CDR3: CASSPGLVAHEQYF
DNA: TGTGCCAGCAGTCCTGGACTAGTTGCCCACGAGCAGTACTTC

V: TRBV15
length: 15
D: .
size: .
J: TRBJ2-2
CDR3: CATSRGIWGAGELFF
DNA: TGTGCCACCAGCAGAGGAATTTGGGGGGCCGGGGAGCTGTTTTTT

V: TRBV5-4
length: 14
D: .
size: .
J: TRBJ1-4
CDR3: CASSLRQFGEKLFF
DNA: TGTGCCAGCAGCTTGAGGCAGTTCGGGGAAAAACTGTTTTTT

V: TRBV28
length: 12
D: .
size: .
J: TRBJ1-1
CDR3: CASSQVETEAFF
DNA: TGTGCCAGCAGCCAGGTGGAAACTGAAGCTTTCTTT

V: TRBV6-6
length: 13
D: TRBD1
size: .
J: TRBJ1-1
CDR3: CASSYRTGTEAFF
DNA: TGTGCCAGCAGTTACCGGACAGGCACTGAAGCTTTCTTT

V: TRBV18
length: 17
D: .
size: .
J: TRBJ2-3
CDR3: CASSKNRNLFSTDTQYF
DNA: TGTGCCAGCTCAAAAAACAGAAACCTCTTTAGCACAGATACGCAGTATTTT

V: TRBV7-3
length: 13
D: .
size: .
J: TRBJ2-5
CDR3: CATSTGAQETQYF
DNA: TGTGCCACTTCGACAGGCGCTCAAGAGACCCAGTACTTC

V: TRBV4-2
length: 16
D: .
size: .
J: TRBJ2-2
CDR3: CASSQQLGGFTGELFF
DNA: TGTGCCAGCAGCCAACAGCTGGGGGGATTCACCGGGGAGCTGTTTTTT

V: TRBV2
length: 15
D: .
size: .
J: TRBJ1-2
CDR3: CASSLEGSANYGYTF
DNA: TGTGCCAGCAGTTTGGAGGGTTCCGCTAACTATGGCTACACCTTC

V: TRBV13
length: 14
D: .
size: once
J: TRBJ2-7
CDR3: CASSLGLAVYEQYF
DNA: TGTGCCAGCAGCTTAGGGCTAGCTGTCTACGAGCAGTACTTC

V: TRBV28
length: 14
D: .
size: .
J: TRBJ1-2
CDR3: CASNSMGSNYGYTF
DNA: TGTGCCAGCAATTCCATGGGATCTAACTATGGCTACACCTTC

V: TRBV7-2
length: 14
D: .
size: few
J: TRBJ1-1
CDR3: CASSPGAANTEAFF
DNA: TGTGCCAGCAGCCCAGGGGCAGCGAACACTGAAGCTTTCTTT

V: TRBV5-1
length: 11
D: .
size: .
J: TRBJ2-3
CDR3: CASSLEDTQYF
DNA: TGCGCCAGCAGCTTGGAAGATACGCAGTATTTT

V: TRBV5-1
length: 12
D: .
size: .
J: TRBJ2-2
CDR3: CASSLNMGELFF
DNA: TGCGCCAGCAGCCTGAACATGGGGGAGCTGTTTTTT

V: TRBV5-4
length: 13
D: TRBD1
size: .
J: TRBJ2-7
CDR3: CASSADRAHEQYF
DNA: TGTGCCAGCAGCGCGGACAGGGCCCACGAGCAGTACTTC

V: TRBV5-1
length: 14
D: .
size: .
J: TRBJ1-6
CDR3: CASSLGNYNSPLHF
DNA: TGCGCCAGCAGCTTGGGCAACTATAATTCACCCCTCCACTTT

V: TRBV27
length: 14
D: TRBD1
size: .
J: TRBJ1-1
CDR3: CASSLQGVNTEAFF
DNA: TGTGCCAGCAGCCTTCAGGGGGTGAACACTGAAGCTTTCTTT

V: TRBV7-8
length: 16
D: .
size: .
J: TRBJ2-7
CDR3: CASSSARGSSRYEQYF
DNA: TGTGCCAGCAGCTCCGCTAGGGGCTCGTCACGATACGAGCAGTACTTC

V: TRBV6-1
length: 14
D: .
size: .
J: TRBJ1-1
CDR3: CASSRDRGDTEAFF
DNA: TGTGCCAGCAGCCGAGACAGAGGGGACACTGAAGCTTTCTTT